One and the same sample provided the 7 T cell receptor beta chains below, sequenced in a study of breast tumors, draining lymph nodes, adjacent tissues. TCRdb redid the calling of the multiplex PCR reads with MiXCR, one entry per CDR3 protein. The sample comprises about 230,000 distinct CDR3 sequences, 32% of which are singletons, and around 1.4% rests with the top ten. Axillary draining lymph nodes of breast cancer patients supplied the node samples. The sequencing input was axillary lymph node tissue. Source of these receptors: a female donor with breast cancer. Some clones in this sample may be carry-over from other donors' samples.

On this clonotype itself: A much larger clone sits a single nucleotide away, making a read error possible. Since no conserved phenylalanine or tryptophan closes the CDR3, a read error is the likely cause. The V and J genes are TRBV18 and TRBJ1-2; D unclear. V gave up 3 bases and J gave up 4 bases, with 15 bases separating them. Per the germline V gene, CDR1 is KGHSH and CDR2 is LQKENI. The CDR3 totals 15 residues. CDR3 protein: CASSPSSAVSYGYTL. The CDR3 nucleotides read TGTGCCAGCTCACCCTCCTCGGCGGTCTCCTATGGCTACACCCTC.

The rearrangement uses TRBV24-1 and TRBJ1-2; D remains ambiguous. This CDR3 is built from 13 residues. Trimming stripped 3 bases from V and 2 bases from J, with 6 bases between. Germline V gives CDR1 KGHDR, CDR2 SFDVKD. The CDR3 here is CATSDPKNYGYTF. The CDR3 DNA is TGTGCCACCAGTGATCCAAAAAACTATGGCTACACCTTC.

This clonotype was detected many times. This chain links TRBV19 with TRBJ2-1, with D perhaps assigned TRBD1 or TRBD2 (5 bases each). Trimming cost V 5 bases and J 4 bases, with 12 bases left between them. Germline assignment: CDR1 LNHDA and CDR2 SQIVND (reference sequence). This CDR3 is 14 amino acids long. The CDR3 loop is CASSRRDQYNEQFF. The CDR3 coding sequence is TGTGCCAGTAGTCGACGGGACCAATACAATGAGCAGTTCTTC.

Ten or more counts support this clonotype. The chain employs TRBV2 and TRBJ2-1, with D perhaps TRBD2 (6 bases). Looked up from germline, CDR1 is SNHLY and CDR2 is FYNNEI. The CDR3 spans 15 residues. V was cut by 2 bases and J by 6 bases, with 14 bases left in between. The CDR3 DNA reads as TGTGCCAGCAGTGAAAAGCGGGCCAGAGGCAATGAGCAGTTCTTC. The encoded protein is CASSEKRARGNEQFF. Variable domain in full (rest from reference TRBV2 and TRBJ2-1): EPEVTQTPSHQVTQMGQEVILRCVPISNHLYFYWYRQILGQKVEFLVSFYNNEISEKSEIFDDQFSVERPDGSNFTLKIRSTKLEDSAMYFCASSEKRARGNEQFFGPGTRLTVL.

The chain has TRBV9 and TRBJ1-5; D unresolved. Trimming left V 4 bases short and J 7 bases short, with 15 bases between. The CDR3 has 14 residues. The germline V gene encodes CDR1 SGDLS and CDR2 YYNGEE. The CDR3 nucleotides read TGTGCCAGCAGCACCGACACGGGGTGGCAGCCCCAGCATTTT. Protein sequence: CASSTDTGWQPQHF.

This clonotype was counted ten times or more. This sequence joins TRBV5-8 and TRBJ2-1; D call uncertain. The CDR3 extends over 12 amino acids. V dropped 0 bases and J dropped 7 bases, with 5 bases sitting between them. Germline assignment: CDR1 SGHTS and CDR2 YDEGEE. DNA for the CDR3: TGTGCCAGCAGCTTGGCCCCGAATGAGCAGTTCTTC. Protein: CASSLAPNEQFF.

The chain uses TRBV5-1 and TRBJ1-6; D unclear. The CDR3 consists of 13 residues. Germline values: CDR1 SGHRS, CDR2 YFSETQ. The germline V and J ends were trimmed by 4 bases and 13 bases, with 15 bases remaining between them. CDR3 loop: CASSPREKFPLHF. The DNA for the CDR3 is TGCGCCAGCAGCCCCCGGGAAAAATTCCCCCTCCACTTT.